This T cell receptor (beta chain) was profiled in a study of blood T cell repertoires in COVID-19. Background on the study: Italy, Spain and the United States were the sources of the convalescent and acute COVID-19 samples. The analysed material was cDNA or gDNA that came from T cells, B-cell-depleted T cells, or PBMCs.

Germline V gene lookup returns CDR1 SEHNR and CDR2 FQNEAQ (reference sequence). With 4 bases removed from V and 4 bases from J, the gap between germline ends came to 22 bases. The CDR3 has 17 residues. The table came from immunoSEQ multiplex PCR; TCRdb's copy has only in-frame clones and leaves some out. The table includes 130,000 or so clones, around 88% detected once. This receptor was taken from a woman aged 55-70 years with acute or convalescent COVID-19. Sequencing input: peripheral blood. The V call is TRBV7-9, the J call TRBJ1-2; maybe TRBD1 (6 bases). In DNA, the CDR3 is TGTGCCAGCAGCTGGAACCCCGGGACACCGAAAGCCTATGGCTACACCTTC. It translates to CASSWNPGTPKAYGYTF.